Each of the 9 T cell receptor beta chains below was sequenced from the same sample in a study of blood T cell repertoires in COVID-19. TCRdb's copy holds only in-frame clones and misses some; the assay was immunoSEQ multiplex PCR. The repertoire has around 480,000 clones, approximately 88% of them found once; the top ten carry 10% to 15%. Sequencing input: peripheral blood. These receptors came from a woman aged 45 to 65 with COVID-19, enrolled during active disease.

The rearrangement joins TRBV6-5 to TRBJ2-3; possible D gene TRBD2, 6 bases. V was pared by 8 bases and J by 11 bases, with 14 bases between. Germline CDR1 MNHEY, CDR2 SVGAGI. CDR3 size: 11 residues. DNA of the CDR3: TGTGCCAGCGGAATGGGGGAGGAGCAGTATTTT. It codes for CASGMGEEQYF.

V is TRBV2 and J is TRBJ2-7, with 9 bases that match TRBD2. J was trimmed by 2 bases and V by 3 bases; bases with no gene match: 5. CDR3 length equals 15 residues. In germline, CDR1 is SNHLY, CDR2 FYNNEI. CDR3 nucleotide sequence: TGTGCCAGCAGTGATAGGCGGGGGGGTACCTACGAGCAGTACTTC. This sequence encodes CASSDRRGGTYEQYF.

This clone has only one observation. The chain carries TRBV14 and TRBJ1-3; 8 nucleotides match TRBD1. Germline values: CDR1 SGHDN, CDR2 FVKESK. The CDR3 is 15 amino acids. Trimming took 1 base from V and 3 from J; bases not matched to a gene: 2. CDR3 in amino acids: CASSQGRGLGNTIYF. CDR3 in DNA: TGTGCCAGCAGCCAAGGCAGGGGGCTTGGAAACACCATATATTTT.

The CDR3 sequence is CAWSNAGSTDTQYF. The CDR3, as DNA: TGTGCCTGGAGTAACGCGGGGAGCACAGATACGCAGTATTTT. The rearrangement joins TRBV30 to TRBJ2-3; TRBD2 is a possible D gene (6 bases). The CDR3 sequence is 14 residues long. Germline V lookup: CDR1 GTSNPN, CDR2 SVGIG (reference sequence). Deletions cut 2 bases from V and 0 bases from J, with 9 bases between.

The chain is built from TRBV5-1 and TRBJ2-7; no definite D call. From germline, CDR1 is SGHRS and CDR2 YFSETQ. V was shortened by 4 bases and J by 0 bases, with 14 bases between the two germline ends. The CDR3 is 15 residues long. This CDR3 reads CASSVDGASSYEQYF. DNA for the CDR3: TGCGCCAGCAGCGTGGACGGAGCCAGCTCCTACGAGCAGTACTTC.

This clone was recorded a few times. The chain recombines TRBV3-1 (or the pseudogene TRBV3-2) with TRBJ1-1; 7 bases fit TRBD1. Unmatched junction bases numbered 8, after V lost 4 bases and J lost 6 bases. CDR1 is LGHDT and CDR2 is YNNKEL in the germline V gene (reference sequence). The CDR3 extends over 14 amino acids. CDR3 DNA sequence: TGTGCCAGCAGCCCACATCACGACAGGGCTGAAGCTTTCTTT. Translation: CASSPHHDRAEAFF.

The chain employs TRBV12-3 or TRBV12-4 and TRBJ1-2; 7 bases are a match to TRBD1. The CDR3 is 12 amino acids. V lost 7 bases and J lost 4; bases outside the gene matches: 3. This CDR3 is CASINRGYGYTF. In nucleotides, the CDR3 is TGTGCCAGCATAAACAGGGGCTATGGCTACACCTTC.

This clone was picked up a small number of times. The chain carries TRBV5-1 and TRBJ1-2; D not certain. The CDR3 loop spans 15 amino acids. The V gene's germline CDR1 is SGHRS and CDR2 YFSETQ. V was pared by 0 bases and J by 3 bases, with 12 bases between. The CDR3 loop is CASSLELAGDYGYTF. CDR3 sequence (DNA): TGCGCCAGCAGCTTGGAACTGGCAGGCGACTATGGCTACACCTTC.

The chain employs TRBV2 and TRBJ2-1; 11 bases are shared with TRBD2. Germline V gives CDR1 SNHLY, CDR2 FYNNEI. The CDR3 is 15 amino acids. With 7 bases clipped from V and 2 bases from J, the junction kept 4 bases outside the gene matches. Written as DNA, the CDR3 is TGTGCCAGCACTCGTAGCGGGGGGGCCTACAATGAGCAGTTCTTC. This gives the protein CASTRSGGAYNEQFF.